These 9 T cell receptor beta chains came from one sample sequenced in a study of shared clonotypes between healthy human individuals. Method: immunoSEQ multiplex PCR; TCRdb's copy keeps in-frame clones and lacks some. The table includes hundreds of thousands of clones, less than 85% detected once. The sample was memory CD4+ T cells sorted from blood. The subset: CD45RA-negative fraction. The receptors stem from a woman aged 25 to 39 in good health.

This chain uses TRBV5-1 with TRBJ2-5; no definite D call. Germline V CDR1 and CDR2: SGHRS, YFSETQ. The CDR3 is 11 residues long. Trimming stripped 5 bases from V and 3 bases from J, with 5 bases between. Here the CDR3 reads CASRWEETQYF. DNA for the CDR3: TGCGCCAGCAGGTGGGAAGAGACCCAGTACTTC.

This chain links TRBV29-1 with TRBJ2-5, with D tentatively TRBD2 (6 bases). The germline V gene encodes CDR1 SQVTM and CDR2 ANQGSEA. CDR3 length equals 15 residues. V gave up 4 bases and J gave up 4 bases, with 19 bases separating them. The CDR3 sequence is CSVVRRRESRETQYF. As DNA, the CDR3 is TGCAGCGTTGTAAGAAGACGGGAGTCTCGAGAGACCCAGTACTTC.

At least ten counts were recorded for this clone. This sequence joins TRBV28 and TRBJ1-5; D may be TRBD1 (6 bases). Germline V lookup: CDR1 MDHEN, CDR2 SYDVKM. V lost 6 bases, J lost 6 bases, and 18 bases lay in between. There are 15 residues in the CDR3. CDR3 residues: CASRPTGRQGQPQHF. As DNA, the CDR3 is TGTGCCAGCAGGCCAACAGGGAGGCAGGGTCAGCCCCAGCATTTT.

The gene calls are TRBV28 and TRBJ1-1; D is uncertain. The CDR3 has 17 amino acids. Germline values: CDR1 MDHEN, CDR2 SYDVKM. The V gene lost 8 bases and the J gene lost 1 base, with 23 bases spanning the gap. The chain's CDR3 is CASSRKSSKRKNTEAFF. The CDR3 DNA follows: TGTGCCAGCTCGCGGAAATCGAGCAAAAGAAAGAACACTGAAGCTTTCTTT.

This clone was counted many times. V usage is TRBV28 and J usage is TRBJ1-4, with TRBD1 matching 9 bases. Germline lookup yields CDR1 MDHEN and CDR2 SYDVKM. The CDR3 contains 18 residues. V trimming: 7 bases; J trimming: 4 bases; junction bases outside the gene matches: 16. Here the CDR3 DNA reads TGTGCCAGCACAGTTTCCAAGACAGGGGGTTCTATTAATGAAAAACTGTTTTTT. It is translated as CASTVSKTGGSINEKLFF.

The chain has TRBV5-6 and TRBJ2-2; D ambiguous. Germline V lookup: CDR1 SGHDT, CDR2 YYEEEE. The CDR3 has 16 residues. Between the trimmed V and J ends, which lost 2 bases and 2 bases, there was a span of 13 bases. The CDR3 DNA follows: TGTGCCAGCAGCTTTCAGGCTGACCAAAACACCGGGGAGCTGTTTTTT. This gives the protein CASSFQADQNTGELFF.

The rearrangement links TRBV9 to TRBJ2-7, with 8 positions matching TRBD2. The CDR3 is 16 amino acids. The trim removed 0 bases at V and 2 bases at J, leaving 7 bases unmatched. Per the germline V gene, CDR1 is SGDLS and CDR2 is YYNGEE. CDR3 region: CASSVDLERGTYEQYF. CDR3 DNA sequence: TGTGCCAGCAGCGTAGATCTTGAGCGGGGGACCTACGAGCAGTACTTC.

The CDR3 region has the DNA TGTGCCAGCAGCGTATCGTCACTCTCTGGAAACACCATATATTTT. Translated, it gives CASSVSSLSGNTIYF. This chain connects TRBV9 to TRBJ1-3; D gene uncertain. The V end was cut by 1 base, the J end by 0 bases, with 8 bases between. The CDR3 spans 15 residues. Per germline, CDR1 SGDLS and CDR2 YYNGEE.

The CDR3 coding sequence is TGCGCCAGCAGCTTGACTGGCTCCTACGAGCAGTACTTC. Protein: CASSLTGSYEQYF. This chain uses TRBV5-1 with TRBJ2-7, with D unclear. The V gene lost 1 base and the J gene lost 0 bases, with 5 bases spanning the gap. Per germline, CDR1 SGHRS and CDR2 YFSETQ. The CDR3 length is 13 residues.